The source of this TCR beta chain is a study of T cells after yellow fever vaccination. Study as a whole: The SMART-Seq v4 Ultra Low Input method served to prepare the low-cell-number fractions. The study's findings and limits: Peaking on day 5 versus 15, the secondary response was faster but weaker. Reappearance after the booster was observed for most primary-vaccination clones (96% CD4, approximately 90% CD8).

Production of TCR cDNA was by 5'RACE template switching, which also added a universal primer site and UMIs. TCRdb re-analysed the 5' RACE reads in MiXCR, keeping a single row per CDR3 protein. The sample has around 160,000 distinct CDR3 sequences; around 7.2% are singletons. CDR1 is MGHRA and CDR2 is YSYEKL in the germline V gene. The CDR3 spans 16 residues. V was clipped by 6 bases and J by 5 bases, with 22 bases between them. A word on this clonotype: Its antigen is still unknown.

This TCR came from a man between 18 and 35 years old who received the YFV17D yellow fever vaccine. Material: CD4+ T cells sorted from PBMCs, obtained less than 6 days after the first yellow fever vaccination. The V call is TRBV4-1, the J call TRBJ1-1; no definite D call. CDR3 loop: CASRAGTRTAPTEAFF. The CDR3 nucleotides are TGCGCCAGCAGGGCAGGAACCCGTACAGCGCCTACTGAAGCTTTCTTT.